This TCR beta chain was captured by sequencing in a study of vaccination effects on CD4 cells after COVID-19. Overall study: Sequencing followed a ViraFEST assay step that expanded antigen-specific CD4+ T cells with viral peptide pools.

Study-level points and caveats: In the study, convalescent patients were few, and early post-infection timepoints were absent.

There are a few counts of this clone. The antigen remains unidentified. TCRdb's table, derived via immunoSEQ multiplex PCR, lists solely in-frame clones and lacks some. The data contain about 45,000 clones, roughly 72% of them singletons. Subsequent to a culture period of under twelve days, CD4+ T cells were isolated. Participants were given two doses of BNT162b2 or mRNA-1273 vaccine. This CDR3 region has 18 residues. Trimming at V came to 4 bases and at J to 7 bases, leaving 17 bases not matched to a gene. Germline V lookup: CDR1 LGHDT, CDR2 YNNKEL (reference sequence). This chain links TRBV3-1 (or the pseudogene TRBV3-2) with TRBJ2-2; 8 nucleotides agree with TRBD2. This receptor was taken from a human donor who received a COVID-19 vaccine. This sample comprised CD4+ T cells from PBMCs cultured without peptide, obtained after COVID-19 vaccination. CDR3 bases: TGTGCCAGCAGCCCGAGAATAGAGAGGACTAGCAGGGGCGGGGAGCTGTTTTTT. Amino acid sequence: CASSPRIERTSRGGELFF.